This T cell receptor (beta chain) emerged from a study of siplizumab effects on memory and regulatory T cells. CDR1 ENHRY and CDR2 SYGVKD come from the germline V gene. The CDR3 runs to 13 residues. The V gene lost 1 base and the J gene lost 6 bases, with 9 bases spanning the gap. Sequencing used immunoSEQ multiplex PCR; TCRdb keeps in-frame clones, though not all of them. The sample holds nearly 95,000 clones; around 94% are singletons and the top ten take approximately 0.3%. This TCR was sampled from a human donor in good health. This chain joins TRBV10-3 and TRBJ1-2; unclear D gene. The sequencing input was non-Treg CD4+ T cells sorted from blood. CDR3 DNA sequence: TGTGCCATCAGTGAGTGGCAGGTCAATGGCTACACCTTC. It encodes CAISEWQVNGYTF.